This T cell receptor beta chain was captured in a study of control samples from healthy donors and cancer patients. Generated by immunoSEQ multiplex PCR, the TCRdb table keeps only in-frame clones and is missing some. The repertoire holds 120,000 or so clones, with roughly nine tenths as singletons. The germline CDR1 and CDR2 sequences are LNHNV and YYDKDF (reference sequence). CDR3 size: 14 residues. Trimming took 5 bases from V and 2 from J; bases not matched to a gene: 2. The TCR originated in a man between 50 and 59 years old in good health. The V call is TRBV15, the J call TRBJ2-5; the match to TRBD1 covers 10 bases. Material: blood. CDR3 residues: CATSWTGGQETQYF. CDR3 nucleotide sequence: TGTGCCACCAGCTGGACAGGGGGTCAAGAGACCCAGTACTTC.